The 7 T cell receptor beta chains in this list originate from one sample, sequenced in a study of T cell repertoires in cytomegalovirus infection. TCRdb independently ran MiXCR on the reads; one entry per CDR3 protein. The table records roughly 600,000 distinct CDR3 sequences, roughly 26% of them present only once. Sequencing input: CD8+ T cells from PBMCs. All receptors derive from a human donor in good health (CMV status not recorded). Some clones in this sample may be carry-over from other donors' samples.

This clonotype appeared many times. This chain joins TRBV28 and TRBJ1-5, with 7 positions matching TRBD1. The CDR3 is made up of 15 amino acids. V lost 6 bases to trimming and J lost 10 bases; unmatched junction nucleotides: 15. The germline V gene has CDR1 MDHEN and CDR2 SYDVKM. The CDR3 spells CASRDRSTGFDPQHF. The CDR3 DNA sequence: TGTGCCAGCAGGGACAGGTCCACCGGTTTCGATCCCCAGCATTTT.

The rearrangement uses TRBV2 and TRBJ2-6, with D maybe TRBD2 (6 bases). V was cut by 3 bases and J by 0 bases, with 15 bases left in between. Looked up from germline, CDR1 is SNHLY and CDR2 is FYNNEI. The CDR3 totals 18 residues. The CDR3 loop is CASSDYPGLNSGANVLTF. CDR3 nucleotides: TGTGCCAGCAGTGATTACCCGGGACTGAACTCTGGGGCCAACGTCCTGACTTTC.

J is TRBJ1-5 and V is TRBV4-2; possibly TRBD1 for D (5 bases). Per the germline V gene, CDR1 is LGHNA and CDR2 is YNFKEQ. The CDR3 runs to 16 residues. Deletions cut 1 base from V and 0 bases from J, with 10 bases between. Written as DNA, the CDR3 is TGTGCCAGCAGCCAAGTAGGAACAGGTAGCAATCAGCCCCAGCATTTT. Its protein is CASSQVGTGSNQPQHF.

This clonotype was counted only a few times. The CDR3 region is CASSYSSGALEQYF. Here the CDR3 DNA reads TGTGCCAGCAGTTACTCTTCGGGGGCGCTCGAGCAGTACTTC. The V and J genes are TRBV6-8 and TRBJ2-7; D is possibly TRBD1 or TRBD2 (6 bases each). Between the trimmed V and J ends, which lost 0 bases and 6 bases, there was a span of 12 bases. Germline V lookup: CDR1 MNHGY, CDR2 SAAAGT. The CDR3 loop spans 14 amino acids.

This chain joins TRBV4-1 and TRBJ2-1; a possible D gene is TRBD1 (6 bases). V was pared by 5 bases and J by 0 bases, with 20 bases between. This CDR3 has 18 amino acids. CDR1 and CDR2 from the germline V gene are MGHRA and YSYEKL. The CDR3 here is CASSVSPPGQSSYNEQFF. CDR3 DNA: TGCGCCAGCAGCGTAAGCCCTCCGGGACAAAGCTCCTACAATGAGCAGTTCTTC.

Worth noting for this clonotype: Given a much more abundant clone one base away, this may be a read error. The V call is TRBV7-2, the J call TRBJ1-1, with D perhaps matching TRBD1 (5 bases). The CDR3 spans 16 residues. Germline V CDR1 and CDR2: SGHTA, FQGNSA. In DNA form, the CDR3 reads TGTGCCAGCAACTTAGCCACGGGGGGGTGGGGCACTGAAGCTTTCTTT. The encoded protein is CASNLATGGWGTEAFF. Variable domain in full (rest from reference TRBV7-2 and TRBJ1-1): GAGVSQSPSNKVTEKGKDVELRCDPISGHTALYWYRQSLGQGLEFLIYFQGNSAPDKSGLPSDRFSAERTGGSVSTLTIQRTQQEDSAVYLCASNLATGGWGTEAFFGQGTRLTVV.

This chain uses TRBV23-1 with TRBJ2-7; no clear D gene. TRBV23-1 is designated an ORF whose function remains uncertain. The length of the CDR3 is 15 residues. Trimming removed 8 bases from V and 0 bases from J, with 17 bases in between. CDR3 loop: CASVPLSYPSYEQYF. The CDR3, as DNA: TGCGCCAGCGTCCCTCTTTCTTACCCCTCCTACGAGCAGTACTTC.